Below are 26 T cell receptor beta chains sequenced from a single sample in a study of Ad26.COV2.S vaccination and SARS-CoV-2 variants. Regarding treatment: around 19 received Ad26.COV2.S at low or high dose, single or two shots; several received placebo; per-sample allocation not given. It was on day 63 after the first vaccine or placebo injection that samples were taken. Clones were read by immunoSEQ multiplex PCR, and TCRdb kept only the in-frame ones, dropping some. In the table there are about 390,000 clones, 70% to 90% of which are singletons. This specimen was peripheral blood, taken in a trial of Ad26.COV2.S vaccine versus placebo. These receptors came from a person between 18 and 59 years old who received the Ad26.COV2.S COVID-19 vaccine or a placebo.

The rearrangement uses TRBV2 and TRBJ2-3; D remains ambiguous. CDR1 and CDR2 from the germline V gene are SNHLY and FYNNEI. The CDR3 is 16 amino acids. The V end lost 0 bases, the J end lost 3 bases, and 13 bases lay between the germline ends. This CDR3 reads CASSEAKFLGTDTQYF. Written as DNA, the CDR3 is TGTGCCAGCAGTGAAGCGAAGTTCCTTGGGACAGATACGCAGTATTTT.

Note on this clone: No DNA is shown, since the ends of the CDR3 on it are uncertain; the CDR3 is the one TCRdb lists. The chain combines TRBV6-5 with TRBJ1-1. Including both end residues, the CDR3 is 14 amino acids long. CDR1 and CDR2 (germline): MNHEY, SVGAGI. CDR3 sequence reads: CASTGTSGRTEAFF.

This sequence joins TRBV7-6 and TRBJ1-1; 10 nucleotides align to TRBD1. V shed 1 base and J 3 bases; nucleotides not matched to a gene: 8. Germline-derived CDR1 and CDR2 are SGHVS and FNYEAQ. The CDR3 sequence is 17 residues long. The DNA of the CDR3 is TGTGCCAGCAGCTTAGTCGGGACAGGGGTTATTGACACTGAAGCTTTCTTT. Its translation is CASSLVGTGVIDTEAFF.

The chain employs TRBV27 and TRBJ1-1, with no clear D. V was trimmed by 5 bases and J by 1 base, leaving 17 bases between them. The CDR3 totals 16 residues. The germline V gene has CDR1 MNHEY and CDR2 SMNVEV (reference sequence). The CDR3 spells CASSLSRWVENTEAFF. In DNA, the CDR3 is TGTGCCAGCAGTCTTTCGAGGTGGGTGGAGAACACTGAAGCTTTCTTT.

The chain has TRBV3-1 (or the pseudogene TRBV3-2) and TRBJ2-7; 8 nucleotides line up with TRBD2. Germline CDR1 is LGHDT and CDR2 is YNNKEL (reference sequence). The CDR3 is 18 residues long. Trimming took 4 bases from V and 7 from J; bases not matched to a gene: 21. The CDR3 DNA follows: TGTGCCAGCAGCCCGTCTCGCGGGGGGATCCTTTACGTGAGGGAGCAGTACTTC. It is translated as CASSPSRGGILYVREQYF.

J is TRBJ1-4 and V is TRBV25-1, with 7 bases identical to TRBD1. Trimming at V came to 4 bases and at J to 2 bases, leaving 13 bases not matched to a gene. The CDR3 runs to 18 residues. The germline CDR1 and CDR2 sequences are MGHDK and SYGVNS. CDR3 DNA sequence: TGTGCCAGCAGTGCCCTGAGTATAGGGACAGCTACTAATGAAAAACTGTTTTTT. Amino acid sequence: CASSALSIGTATNEKLFF.

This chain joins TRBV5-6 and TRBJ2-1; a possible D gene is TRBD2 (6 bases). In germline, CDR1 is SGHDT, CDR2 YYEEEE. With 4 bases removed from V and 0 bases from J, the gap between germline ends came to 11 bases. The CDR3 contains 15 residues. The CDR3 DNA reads TGTGCCAGCAGCCCCCGGGACTCCTCCTACAATGAGCAGTTCTTC. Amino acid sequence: CASSPRDSSYNEQFF.

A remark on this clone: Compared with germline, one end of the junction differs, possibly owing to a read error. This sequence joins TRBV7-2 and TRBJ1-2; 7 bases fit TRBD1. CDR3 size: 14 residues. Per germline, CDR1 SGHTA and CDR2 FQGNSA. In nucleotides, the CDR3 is TGTGCCAGCAGGTTTGAGGACAGGAACTCTGGCTACACCTTC. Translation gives CASRFEDRNSGYTF.

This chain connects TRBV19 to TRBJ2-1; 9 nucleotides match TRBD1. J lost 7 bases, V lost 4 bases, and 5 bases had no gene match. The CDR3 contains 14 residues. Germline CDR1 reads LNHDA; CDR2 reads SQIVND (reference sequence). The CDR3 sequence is CASSTTGGLNEQFF. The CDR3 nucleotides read TGTGCCAGTAGTACGACAGGGGGGTTAAATGAGCAGTTCTTC.

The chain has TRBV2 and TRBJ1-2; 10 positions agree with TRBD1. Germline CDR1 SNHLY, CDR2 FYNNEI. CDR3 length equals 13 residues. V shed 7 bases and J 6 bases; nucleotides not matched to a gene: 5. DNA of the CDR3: TGTGCCAGCACCGGGGACAGGGGTAATGGCTACACCTTC. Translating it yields CASTGDRGNGYTF.

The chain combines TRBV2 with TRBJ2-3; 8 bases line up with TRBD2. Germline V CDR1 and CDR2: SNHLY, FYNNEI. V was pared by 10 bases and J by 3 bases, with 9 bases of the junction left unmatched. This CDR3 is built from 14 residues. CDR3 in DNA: TGTGCCACCCGACGAGCGGGGGCGACAGATACGCAGTATTTT. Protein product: CATRRAGATDTQYF.

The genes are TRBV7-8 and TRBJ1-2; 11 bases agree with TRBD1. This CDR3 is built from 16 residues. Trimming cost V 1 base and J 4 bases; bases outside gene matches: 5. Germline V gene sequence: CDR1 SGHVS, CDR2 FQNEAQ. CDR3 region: CASSLDGTGGTYGYTF. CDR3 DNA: TGTGCCAGCAGCTTAGATGGGACAGGGGGGACCTATGGCTACACCTTC.

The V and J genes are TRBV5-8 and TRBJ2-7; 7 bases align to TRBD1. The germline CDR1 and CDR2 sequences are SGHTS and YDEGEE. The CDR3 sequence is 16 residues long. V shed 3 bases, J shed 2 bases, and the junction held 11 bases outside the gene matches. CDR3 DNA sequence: TGTGCCAGCAGCTCCTCCTGGGGGACAGCGACCTACGAGCAGTACTTC. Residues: CASSSSWGTATYEQYF.

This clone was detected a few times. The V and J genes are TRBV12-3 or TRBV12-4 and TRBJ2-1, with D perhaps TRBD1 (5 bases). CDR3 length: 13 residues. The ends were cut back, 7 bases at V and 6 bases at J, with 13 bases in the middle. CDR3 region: CASNLPRGNEQFF. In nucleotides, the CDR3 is TGTGCCAGCAACCTCCCTAGGGGCAATGAGCAGTTCTTC.

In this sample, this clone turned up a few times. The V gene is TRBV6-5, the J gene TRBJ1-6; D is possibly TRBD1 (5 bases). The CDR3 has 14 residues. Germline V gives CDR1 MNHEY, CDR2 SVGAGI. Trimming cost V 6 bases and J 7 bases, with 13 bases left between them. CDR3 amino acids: CASRNGGDNSPLHF. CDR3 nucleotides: TGTGCCAGCAGGAACGGGGGGGACAATTCACCCCTCCACTTT.

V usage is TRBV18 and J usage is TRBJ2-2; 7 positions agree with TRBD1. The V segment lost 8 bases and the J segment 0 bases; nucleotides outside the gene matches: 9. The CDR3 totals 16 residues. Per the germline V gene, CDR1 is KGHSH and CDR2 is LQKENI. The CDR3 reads CASPRGGDSNTGELFF. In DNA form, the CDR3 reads TGTGCCAGCCCCCGAGGGGGCGATTCGAACACCGGGGAGCTGTTTTTT.

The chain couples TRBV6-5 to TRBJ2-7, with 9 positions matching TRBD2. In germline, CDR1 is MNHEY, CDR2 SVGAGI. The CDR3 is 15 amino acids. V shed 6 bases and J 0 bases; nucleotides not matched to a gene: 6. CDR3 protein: CASSLVAGASYEQYF. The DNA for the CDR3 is TGTGCCAGCAGCCTCGTAGCGGGGGCCTCCTACGAGCAGTACTTC.

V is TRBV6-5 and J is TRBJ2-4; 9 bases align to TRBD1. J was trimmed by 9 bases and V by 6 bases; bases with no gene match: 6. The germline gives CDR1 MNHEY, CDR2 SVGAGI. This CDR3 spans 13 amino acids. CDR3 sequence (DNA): TGTGCCAGCAGCCGGGGACAGGGAGGCATTCAGTACTTC. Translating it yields CASSRGQGGIQYF.

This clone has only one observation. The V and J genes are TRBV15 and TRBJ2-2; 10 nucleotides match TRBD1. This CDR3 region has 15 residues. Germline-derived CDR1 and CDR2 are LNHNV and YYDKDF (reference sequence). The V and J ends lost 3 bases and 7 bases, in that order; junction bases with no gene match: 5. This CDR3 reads CATSSAGQGDGELFF. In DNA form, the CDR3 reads TGTGCCACCAGCAGTGCCGGACAGGGGGACGGGGAGCTGTTTTTT.

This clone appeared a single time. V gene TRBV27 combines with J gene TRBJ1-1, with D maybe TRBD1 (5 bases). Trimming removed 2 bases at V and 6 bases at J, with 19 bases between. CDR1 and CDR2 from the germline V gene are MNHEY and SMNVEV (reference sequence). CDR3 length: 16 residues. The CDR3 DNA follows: TGTGCCAGCAGTTTAGTCCAGGGAGGGTCAGACGCTGAAGCTTTCTTT. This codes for CASSLVQGGSDAEAFF.

The CDR3 here is CAISEGLVADYGYTF. DNA of the CDR3: TGTGCCATCAGTGAGGGTTTGGTGGCAGATTATGGCTACACCTTC. The chain combines TRBV10-3 with TRBJ1-2; no clear D. Per germline, CDR1 ENHRY and CDR2 SYGVKD. Trimming stripped 2 bases from V and 5 bases from J, with 15 bases between. The CDR3 is 15 amino acids.

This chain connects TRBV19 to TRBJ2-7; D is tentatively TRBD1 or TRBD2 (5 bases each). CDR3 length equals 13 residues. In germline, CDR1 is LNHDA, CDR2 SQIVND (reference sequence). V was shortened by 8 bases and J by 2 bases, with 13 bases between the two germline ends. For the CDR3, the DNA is TGTGCCAGTGCCAGTGGGGGAGCCTACGAGCAGTACTTC. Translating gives CASASGGAYEQYF.

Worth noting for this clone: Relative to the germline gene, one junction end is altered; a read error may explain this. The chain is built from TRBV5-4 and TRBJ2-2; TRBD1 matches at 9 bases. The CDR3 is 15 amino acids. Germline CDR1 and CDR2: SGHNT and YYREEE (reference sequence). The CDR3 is CASTLGQGAKRELFF. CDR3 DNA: TGTGCCAGCACCTTGGGACAGGGAGCCAAACGGGAGCTGTTTTTT.

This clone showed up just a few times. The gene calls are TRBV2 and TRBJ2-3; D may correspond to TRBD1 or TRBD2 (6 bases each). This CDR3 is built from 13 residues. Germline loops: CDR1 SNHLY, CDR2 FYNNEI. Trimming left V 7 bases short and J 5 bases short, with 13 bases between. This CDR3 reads CASNREVRDTQYF. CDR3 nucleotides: TGTGCCAGCAACAGGGAGGTCCGAGATACGCAGTATTTT.

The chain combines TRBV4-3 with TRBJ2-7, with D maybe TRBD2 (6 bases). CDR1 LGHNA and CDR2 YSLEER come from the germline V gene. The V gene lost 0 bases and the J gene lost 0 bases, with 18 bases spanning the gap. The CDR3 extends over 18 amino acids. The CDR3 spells CASSQEITTGVGSYEQYF. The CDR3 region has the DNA TGCGCCAGCAGCCAAGAGATAACCACGGGGGTAGGCTCCTACGAGCAGTACTTC.

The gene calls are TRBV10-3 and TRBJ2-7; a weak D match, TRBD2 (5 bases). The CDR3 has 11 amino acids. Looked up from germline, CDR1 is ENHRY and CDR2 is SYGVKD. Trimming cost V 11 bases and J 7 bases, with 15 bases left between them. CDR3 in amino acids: CAVAFGGEQYF. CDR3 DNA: TGTGCCGTCGCCTTTGGCGGGGAGCAGTACTTC.